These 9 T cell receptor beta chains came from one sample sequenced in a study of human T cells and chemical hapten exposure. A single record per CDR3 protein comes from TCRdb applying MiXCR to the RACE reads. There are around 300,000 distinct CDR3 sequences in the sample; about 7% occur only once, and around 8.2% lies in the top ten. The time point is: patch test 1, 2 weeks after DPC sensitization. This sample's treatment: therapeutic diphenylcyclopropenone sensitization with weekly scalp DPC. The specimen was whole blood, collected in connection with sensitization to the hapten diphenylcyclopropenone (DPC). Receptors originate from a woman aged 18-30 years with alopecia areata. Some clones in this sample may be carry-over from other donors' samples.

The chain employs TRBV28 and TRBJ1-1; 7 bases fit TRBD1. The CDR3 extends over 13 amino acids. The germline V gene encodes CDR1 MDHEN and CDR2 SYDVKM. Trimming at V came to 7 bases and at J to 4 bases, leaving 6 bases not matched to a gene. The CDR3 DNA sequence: TGTGCCAGCAACAGGGGCAGGGGCACTGAAGCTTTCTTT. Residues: CASNRGRGTEAFF.

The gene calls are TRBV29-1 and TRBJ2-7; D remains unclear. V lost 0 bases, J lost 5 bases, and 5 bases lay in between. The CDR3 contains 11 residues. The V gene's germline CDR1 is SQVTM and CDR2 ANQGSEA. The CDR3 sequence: CSVEDNDEQYF. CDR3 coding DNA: TGCAGCGTTGAAGATAATGACGAGCAGTACTTC.

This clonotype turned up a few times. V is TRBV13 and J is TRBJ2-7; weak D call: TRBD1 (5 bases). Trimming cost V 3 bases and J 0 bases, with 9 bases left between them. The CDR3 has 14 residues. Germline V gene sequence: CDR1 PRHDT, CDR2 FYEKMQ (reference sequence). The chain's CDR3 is CASSFEGASYEQYF. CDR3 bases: TGTGCCAGCAGCTTTGAAGGGGCCTCCTACGAGCAGTACTTC.

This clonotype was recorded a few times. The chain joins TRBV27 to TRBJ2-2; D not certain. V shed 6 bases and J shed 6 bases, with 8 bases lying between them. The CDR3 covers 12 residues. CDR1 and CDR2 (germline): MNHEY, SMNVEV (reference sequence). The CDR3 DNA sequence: TGTGCCAGCAGCATGAGCTCCGGGGAGCTGTTTTTT. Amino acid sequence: CASSMSSGELFF.

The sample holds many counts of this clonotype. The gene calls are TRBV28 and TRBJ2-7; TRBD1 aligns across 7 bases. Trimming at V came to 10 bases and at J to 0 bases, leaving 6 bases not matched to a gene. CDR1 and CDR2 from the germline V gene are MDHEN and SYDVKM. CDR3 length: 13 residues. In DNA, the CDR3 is TGTGCCACCGATCGGGACAGCTCCTACGAGCAGTACTTC. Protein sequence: CATDRDSSYEQYF.

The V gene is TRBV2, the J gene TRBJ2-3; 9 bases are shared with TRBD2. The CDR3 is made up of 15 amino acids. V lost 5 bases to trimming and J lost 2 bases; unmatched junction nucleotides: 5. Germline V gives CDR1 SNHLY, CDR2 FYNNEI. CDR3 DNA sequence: TGTGCCAGCAGTATAGCGGGGGAGTTCACAGATACGCAGTATTTT. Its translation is CASSIAGEFTDTQYF. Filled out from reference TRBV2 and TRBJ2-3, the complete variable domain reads EPEVTQTPSHQVTQMGQEVILRCVPISNHLYFYWYRQILGQKVEFLVSFYNNEISEKSEIFDDQFSVERPDGSNFTLKIRSTKLEDSAMYFCASSIAGEFTDTQYFGPGTRLTVL.

Written as DNA, the CDR3 is TGTGCCAGCGGAGGACAGGCTGGAAACACCATATATTTT. This gives the protein CASGGQAGNTIYF. The genes are TRBV2 and TRBJ1-3, with 7 bases lining up with TRBD1. V lost 8 bases to trimming and J lost 2 bases; unmatched junction nucleotides: 3. The CDR3 totals 13 residues. Per the germline V gene, CDR1 is SNHLY and CDR2 is FYNNEI. The whole variable domain, filled in from reference TRBV2 and TRBJ1-3, reads EPEVTQTPSHQVTQMGQEVILRCVPISNHLYFYWYRQILGQKVEFLVSFYNNEISEKSEIFDDQFSVERPDGSNFTLKIRSTKLEDSAMYFCASGGQAGNTIYFGEGSWLTVV.

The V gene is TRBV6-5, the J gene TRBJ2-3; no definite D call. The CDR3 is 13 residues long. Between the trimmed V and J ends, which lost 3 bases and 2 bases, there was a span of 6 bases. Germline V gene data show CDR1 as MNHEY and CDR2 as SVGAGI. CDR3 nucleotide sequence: TGTGCCAGCAGTTATCAGGACACAGATACGCAGTATTTT. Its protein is CASSYQDTDTQYF.

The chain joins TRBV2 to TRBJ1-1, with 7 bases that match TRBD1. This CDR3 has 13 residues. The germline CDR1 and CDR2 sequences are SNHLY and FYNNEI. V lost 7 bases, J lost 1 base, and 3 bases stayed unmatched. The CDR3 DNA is TGTGCCAGCAATGACAGGGAGAACACTGAAGCTTTCTTT. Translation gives CASNDRENTEAFF.